One and the same sample provided the 20 T cell receptor beta chains below, sequenced in a study of identical twins. TCRdb independently ran MiXCR on the 5' RACE reads; one entry per CDR3 protein. The repertoire holds approximately 230,000 distinct CDR3 sequences, with approximately 7.1% as singletons. These data were also reused for a study on T cells expressing NK-cell markers.

The sequenced material came from CD8+ T cells sorted from blood. These receptors were obtained from a woman younger than 35 in good health.

The chain couples TRBV6-5 to TRBJ2-5; D is uncertain. Germline V CDR1 and CDR2: MNHEY, SVGAGI. Trimming took 0 bases from V and 1 from J, leaving 6 bases between them. The CDR3 is 14 amino acids. The CDR3 region is CASSYSPGQETQYF. The CDR3 DNA reads TGTGCCAGCAGTTACTCGCCAGGCCAAGAGACCCAGTACTTC.

J is TRBJ2-3 and V is TRBV5-1, with D unresolved. The CDR3 extends over 13 amino acids. Germline V gene data show CDR1 as SGHRS and CDR2 as YFSETQ. With 2 bases removed from V and 6 bases from J, the gap between germline ends came to 10 bases. DNA for the CDR3: TGCGCCAGCAGCTTCGACCCCCTGGATACGCAGTATTTT. This codes for CASSFDPLDTQYF.

This clonotype was picked up a small number of times. The J gene is TRBJ2-3, the V gene TRBV9, with 9 bases that match TRBD1. The V gene's germline CDR1 is SGDLS and CDR2 YYNGEE. V shed 4 bases, J shed 3 bases, and the junction held 12 bases outside the gene matches. CDR3 size: 17 residues. In DNA form, the CDR3 reads TGTGCCAGCAGCTCTCGAACCGGGACAGGGTGGACAGATACGCAGTATTTT. Translated, it gives CASSSRTGTGWTDTQYF.

This clonotype was seen more than once but under ten times. The chain couples TRBV20-1 to TRBJ2-7; 9 bases match TRBD1. The CDR3 is made up of 14 amino acids. The V gene's germline CDR1 is DFQATT and CDR2 SNEGSKA (reference sequence). The ends lost 1 base at V and 0 bases at J; junction bases unmatched: 1. The CDR3 region has the DNA TGCAGTGCTAGAGGGGGACAGGGCTCCTACGAGCAGTACTTC. This sequence encodes CSARGGQGSYEQYF.

The CDR3 DNA reads TGTGCCAGCAGCGGCGGGGGGACAGCAGATACGCAGTATTTT. Translating gives CASSGGGTADTQYF. The chain carries TRBV9 and TRBJ2-3; tentative D call: TRBD2 (8 bases). V was clipped by 3 bases and J by 4 bases, with 12 bases between them. CDR1 and CDR2 (germline): SGDLS, YYNGEE. The CDR3 runs 14 residues.

The chain has TRBV5-5 and TRBJ1-1; possibly TRBD1 for D (5 bases). The length of the CDR3 is 12 residues. Trimming left V 0 bases short and J 7 bases short, with 7 bases between. Germline CDR1 is SGHKS and CDR2 is YYEKEE (reference sequence). CDR3 sequence reads: CASSLGGIEAFF. DNA for the CDR3: TGTGCCAGCAGCTTGGGGGGGATTGAAGCTTTCTTT.

This clonotype occurred many times. The chain is built from TRBV4-3 and TRBJ2-4; the D gene is possibly TRBD1 (5 bases). V gave up 0 bases and J gave up 0 bases, with 18 bases separating them. This CDR3 spans 19 amino acids. Per germline, CDR1 LGHNA and CDR2 YSLEER. CDR3: CASSQDHPQGALAKNIQYF. The CDR3 DNA follows: TGCGCCAGCAGCCAAGATCACCCCCAGGGCGCTCTAGCCAAAAACATTCAGTACTTC.

This clonotype was seen ten or more times. This rearrangement joins TRBV12-3 or TRBV12-4 to TRBJ2-2; D unclear. The CDR3 is 14 residues long. Trimming cost V 10 bases and J 0 bases, with 12 bases left between them. The CDR3 sequence is CATEQVTNTGELFF. The CDR3 DNA sequence: TGTGCCACCGAGCAGGTTACGAACACCGGGGAGCTGTTTTTT.

There are a few counts of this clonotype. This sequence joins TRBV7-9 and TRBJ2-5; 13 bases are shared with TRBD2. The J segment lost 2 bases and the V segment lost 5 bases, leaving 5 bases of the junction unmatched. The CDR3 is 16 amino acids. CDR1 and CDR2 (germline): SEHNR, FQNEAQ (reference sequence). CDR3 DNA sequence: TGTGCCAGCAGCCTTAAGACTAGCGGGAGGCAAGAGACCCAGTACTTC. As protein: CASSLKTSGRQETQYF.

The rearrangement joins TRBV19 to TRBJ1-1, with D possibly being TRBD1 (6 bases). This CDR3 region has 13 residues. Germline CDR1 LNHDA, CDR2 SQIVND (reference sequence). V was cut by 9 bases and J by 4 bases, with 15 bases left in between. The chain's CDR3 is CASIGGQVTEAFF. The CDR3 DNA sequence: TGTGCCAGCATAGGGGGGCAGGTCACTGAAGCTTTCTTT. The variable domain in full, with the rest retrieved from reference TRBV19 and TRBJ1-1, is DGGITQSPKYLFRKEGQNVTLSCEQNLNHDAMYWYRQDPGQGLRLIYYSQIVNDFQKGDIAEGYSVSREKKESFPLTVTSAQKNPTAFYLCASIGGQVTEAFFGQGTRLTVV.

The chain has TRBV4-1 and TRBJ2-1, with D unresolved. The germline V and J ends were trimmed by 0 bases and 5 bases, with 14 bases remaining between them. CDR1 and CDR2 (germline): MGHRA, YSYEKL. The CDR3 is 16 amino acids. In DNA, the CDR3 is TGCGCCAGCAGCCAAGATTCTCACACCCATAACAATGAGCAGTTCTTC. Residues: CASSQDSHTHNNEQFF.

This clonotype has only a few counts. This sequence joins TRBV6-1 and TRBJ2-1; D remains ambiguous. This CDR3 has 13 residues. Germline V gene data show CDR1 as MNHNS and CDR2 as SASEGT. V shed 1 base and J shed 4 bases, with 5 bases lying between them. CDR3 sequence reads: CASSEGEYNEQFF. The CDR3 region has the DNA TGTGCCAGCAGTGAAGGAGAGTACAATGAGCAGTTCTTC.

This clonotype was observed a few times. The chain uses TRBV11-2 and TRBJ2-3; the D gene could be TRBD1 or TRBD2 (5 bases each). V gave up 5 bases and J gave up 7 bases, with 22 bases separating them. Germline CDR1 SGHAT, CDR2 FQNNGV. The CDR3 sequence is 16 residues long. The chain's CDR3 is CASSDRDHTFRYTQYF. CDR3 in DNA: TGTGCCAGCAGCGACCGGGACCACACCTTTCGCTATACGCAGTATTTT.

V is TRBV19 and J is TRBJ1-1, with D unclear. V was shortened by 5 bases and J by 1 base, with 14 bases between the two germline ends. CDR3 length: 15 residues. CDR1 is LNHDA, CDR2 SQIVND, per germline (reference sequence). The DNA of the CDR3 is TGTGCCAGTAGTCCCTACGCACAGACGAACACTGAAGCTTTCTTT. Residues: CASSPYAQTNTEAFF.

The table lists this clonotype with a few counts. The chain couples TRBV9 to TRBJ2-5, with 8 bases that match TRBD1. This CDR3 region has 21 residues. V lost 3 bases, J lost 2 bases, and 24 bases stayed unmatched. CDR1 and CDR2 from the germline V gene are SGDLS and YYNGEE. CDR3: CASSAARTGFGRTGFQETQYF. The CDR3 nucleotides read TGTGCCAGCAGCGCTGCCCGGACAGGGTTTGGGCGAACGGGGTTTCAAGAGACCCAGTACTTC.

This clonotype was picked up many times. The gene calls are TRBV12-3 or TRBV12-4 and TRBJ2-2, with 7 bases aligning to TRBD1. The trim removed 8 bases at V and 6 bases at J, leaving 3 bases unmatched. The CDR3 has 12 amino acids. CDR3 sequence: CASEGAPGELFF. In DNA, the CDR3 is TGTGCCAGCGAGGGGGCCCCCGGGGAGCTGTTTTTT.

On this clonotype itself: This could be a read error, since a much larger clone is one nucleotide away. The chain recombines TRBV19 with TRBJ2-7, with 8 nucleotides matching TRBD2. Germline assignment: CDR1 LNHDA and CDR2 SQIVND (reference sequence). The CDR3 runs 14 residues. In nucleotides, the CDR3 is TGTGCCAGTAGTCTTAGCGGGATTTCCTACGAGCAGAACTTC. This gives the protein CASSLSGISYEQNF.

This clonotype was detected once. This chain joins TRBV5-6 and TRBJ2-5; 8 bases line up with TRBD2. Germline loops: CDR1 SGHDT, CDR2 YYEEEE. Germline trimming cut 2 bases from V and 4 bases from J; bases unmatched to any gene: 7. This CDR3 region has 15 residues. The CDR3: CASSFEAGAAETQYF. The CDR3 region has the DNA TGTGCCAGCAGCTTCGAAGCGGGGGCAGCAGAGACCCAGTACTTC. The variable domain in full, completed from reference TRBV5-6 and TRBJ2-5, reads DAGVTQSPTHLIKTRGQQVTLRCSPKSGHDTVSWYQQALGQGPQFIFQYYEEEERQRGNFPDRFSGHQFPNYSSELNVNALLLGDSALYLCASSFEAGAAETQYFGPGTRLLVL.

This clonotype was counted only a few times. The V gene is TRBV7-2, the J gene TRBJ2-7, with a tentative D call TRBD1 (6 bases). This CDR3 has 13 amino acids. Trimming took 5 bases from V and 3 from J, leaving 11 bases between them. Germline assignment: CDR1 SGHTA and CDR2 FQGNSA. CDR3 sequence: CASSTDRYYEQYF. CDR3 nucleotides: TGTGCCAGCAGCACCGACAGGTACTACGAGCAGTACTTC.

The rearrangement uses TRBV27 and TRBJ1-2, with D tentatively TRBD1 (6 bases). Trimming pared 6 bases from V and 6 bases from J, leaving 17 bases between. CDR1 is MNHEY, CDR2 SMNVEV, per germline (reference sequence). The CDR3 covers 14 residues. The CDR3 DNA follows: TGTGCCAGCAGCCCCGGGACATACGCAAATGGCTACACCTTC. Amino acids: CASSPGTYANGYTF.